The 30 T cell receptor beta chains reported below all come from one sample, sequenced in a study of T cells in Graves' hyperthyroidism and ophthalmopathy. Researchers amplified the TCR beta CDR3 regions from RNA transcripts. The HTBI primer set served for first-round RT-PCR of the TCR CDR3. TCRdb re-derived calls from the multiplex PCR reads in MiXCR, one entry per CDR3 protein. Of about 180,000 distinct CDR3 sequences listed, around 15% are singletons. The sequenced sample consisted of blood. These receptor sequences come from a woman in her forties or fifties with Graves' hyperthyroidism.

V and J are TRBV15 and TRBJ2-3, with D maybe TRBD2 (5 bases). Germline V CDR1 and CDR2: LNHNV, YYDKDF (reference sequence). V was pared by 0 bases and J by 6 bases, with 13 bases between. The CDR3 has 15 residues. CDR3 amino acids: CATSRETWRSDTQYF. The CDR3 coding sequence is TGTGCCACCAGCAGAGAGACGTGGAGGTCCGATACGCAGTATTTT.

A few counts support this clonotype. The rearrangement links TRBV6-5 to TRBJ2-1, with a weak D call TRBD1 (5 bases). The germline V gene has CDR1 MNHEY and CDR2 SVGAGI. V lost 0 bases and J 8 bases, leaving 11 bases between the germline ends. The CDR3 runs to 14 residues. CDR3 DNA: TGTGCCAGCAGTTACTCAGGCAGGGAATATGAGCAGTTCTTC. This sequence encodes CASSYSGREYEQFF.

This clonotype was counted ten times or more. V is TRBV5-1 and J is TRBJ1-1, with a possible D match to TRBD1 (6 bases). V dropped 4 bases and J dropped 0 bases, with 16 bases sitting between them. This CDR3 has 16 residues. CDR1 is SGHRS, CDR2 YFSETQ, per germline. This CDR3 reads CASSPISAGVNTEAFF. DNA of the CDR3: TGCGCCAGCAGCCCTATTTCGGCAGGGGTGAACACTGAAGCTTTCTTT.

Ten or more counts support this clonotype. The chain employs TRBV3-1 and TRBJ1-1, with 7 nucleotides matching TRBD1. Germline CDR1 LGHDT, CDR2 YNNKEL (reference sequence). The CDR3 spans 14 residues. V trimming: 7 bases; J trimming: 8 bases; junction bases outside the gene matches: 13. The CDR3 reads CASTPGPRGTEAFF. The DNA of the CDR3 is TGTGCCAGCACCCCTGGACCCAGGGGGACAGAAGCTTTCTTT. Variable domain in full (rest from reference TRBV3-1 and TRBJ1-1): DTAVSQTPKYLVTQMGNDKSIKCEQNLGHDTMYWYKQDSKKFLKIMFSYNNKELIINETVPNRFSPKSPDKAHLNLHINSLELGDSAVYFCASTPGPRGTEAFFGQGTRLTVV.

This clonotype appeared many times. The chain combines TRBV2 with TRBJ2-7, with D perhaps TRBD1 (6 bases). V lost 8 bases, J lost 3 bases, and 11 bases lay in between. This CDR3 is 12 amino acids long. Germline CDR1 reads SNHLY; CDR2 reads FYNNEI. The CDR3 is CASLRGGYEQYF. CDR3 in DNA: TGTGCCAGCCTCAGGGGTGGCTACGAGCAGTACTTC.

In this sample, this clonotype turned up many times. The rearrangement uses TRBV4-1 and TRBJ1-2, with D unresolved. Trimming removed 0 bases at V and 6 bases at J, with 14 bases between. This CDR3 contains 15 residues. Germline loops: CDR1 MGHRA, CDR2 YSYEKL. The CDR3 nucleotides read TGCGCCAGCAGCCAAGATCGTAGCGCGGTGGATGGCTACACCTTC. It is translated as CASSQDRSAVDGYTF.

The chain joins TRBV14 to TRBJ1-2; D is unresolved. Trimming left V 4 bases short and J 8 bases short, with 11 bases between. Germline V gives CDR1 SGHDN, CDR2 FVKESK. The CDR3 contains 12 residues. CDR3 residues: CASSPGRRGYTF. The DNA of the CDR3 is TGTGCCAGCAGCCCAGGTCGGAGGGGCTACACCTTC.

This clonotype was seen at least ten times. The gene calls are TRBV5-1 and TRBJ2-7; D may be TRBD2 (6 bases). V was clipped by 5 bases and J by 9 bases, with 15 bases between them. CDR3 length: 12 residues. The V gene's germline CDR1 is SGHRS and CDR2 YFSETQ. The CDR3 DNA follows: TGCGCCAGCAGTTCCTGGGGGGATACGCAGTACTTC. Its translation: CASSSWGDTQYF.

V is TRBV28 and J is TRBJ2-3; TRBD1 matches at 9 bases. The CDR3 contains 14 residues. Germline loops: CDR1 MDHEN, CDR2 SYDVKM. Trimming cost V 3 bases and J 7 bases; bases outside gene matches: 5. Here the CDR3 reads CASSFTGGGNTQYF. The CDR3 nucleotides are TGTGCCAGCAGTTTTACAGGGGGCGGGAATACGCAGTATTTT.

There are many counts of this clonotype. The V gene is TRBV7-6, the J gene TRBJ2-1; the match to TRBD1 covers 8 bases. Per germline, CDR1 SGHVS and CDR2 FNYEAQ. The trim removed 4 bases at V and 1 base at J, leaving 3 bases unmatched. CDR3 size: 15 residues. DNA for the CDR3: TGTGCCAGCAGCTCAGGGGGCGGTTCCTACAATGAGCAGTTCTTC. It yields the protein CASSSGGGSYNEQFF.

This clonotype was observed at least ten times. The chain links TRBV6-1 to TRBJ1-5; 8 bases fit TRBD1. The trim removed 5 bases at V and 3 bases at J, leaving 6 bases unmatched. Germline-derived CDR1 and CDR2 are MNHNS and SASEGT. The CDR3 has 15 residues. CDR3 loop: CASSLSQGANQPQHF. CDR3 DNA sequence: TGTGCCAGCAGTTTATCCCAGGGGGCCAATCAGCCCCAGCATTTT.

This clonotype was counted ten times or more. In DNA form, the CDR3 reads TGTGCCAGCAGTTACCCTGGACAGGGTGACACTGAAGCTTTCTTT. Translated: CASSYPGQGDTEAFF. The V call is TRBV6-2 or TRBV6-3, the J call TRBJ1-1, with 8 bases lining up with TRBD1. The CDR3 contains 15 residues. CDR1 and CDR2 (germline): MNHEY, SVGEGT. The V gene end was trimmed by 2 bases and the J gene end by 3 bases; junction bases not matched to a gene: 5.

This clonotype showed up many times. For the CDR3, the DNA is TGTGCCAGCAGGGCGACAGGGACAGATACGCAGTATTTT. Its protein is CASRATGTDTQYF. V gene TRBV28 combines with J gene TRBJ2-3, with 7 nucleotides matching TRBD1. The CDR3 is made up of 13 amino acids. Germline assignment: CDR1 MDHEN and CDR2 SYDVKM. V trimming: 6 bases; J trimming: 3 bases; junction bases outside the gene matches: 3.

This clonotype was seen at least ten times. The chain joins TRBV5-1 to TRBJ2-3; the D is unclear. Germline V gene lookup returns CDR1 SGHRS and CDR2 YFSETQ. CDR3 length: 14 residues. Trimming stripped 0 bases from V and 2 bases from J, with 7 bases between. The CDR3 sequence: CASSLEVPTDTQYF. The CDR3 DNA is TGCGCCAGCAGCTTGGAGGTCCCCACAGATACGCAGTATTTT.

This clonotype was seen repeatedly, ten times or more. This chain uses TRBV7-9 with TRBJ2-1, with 7 positions matching TRBD2. CDR3 length: 14 residues. Germline V gene data show CDR1 as SEHNR and CDR2 as FQNEAQ (reference sequence). V dropped 0 bases and J dropped 7; count of bases not matched to a gene: 3. This CDR3 reads CASSLAGTINEQFF. In nucleotides, the CDR3 is TGTGCCAGCAGCTTAGCGGGGACTATAAATGAGCAGTTCTTC.

The J gene is TRBJ1-3, the V gene TRBV5-1, with D possibly matching TRBD1 (5 bases). V lost 1 base and J lost 4, with 12 bases in between. CDR1 and CDR2 (germline): SGHRS, YFSETQ. This CDR3 region has 15 residues. CDR3 in amino acids: CASSLYPGPGNTIYF. The CDR3 DNA follows: TGCGCCAGCAGCTTGTACCCGGGACCGGGAAACACCATATATTTT.

In this sample, this clonotype turned up many times. This chain links TRBV2 with TRBJ2-1; no clear D gene. CDR1 and CDR2 (germline): SNHLY, FYNNEI. This CDR3 region has 11 residues. V lost 8 bases and J lost 6, with 8 bases in between. CDR3 sequence: CASDSGNEQFF. CDR3 coding DNA: TGTGCCAGCGATTCAGGCAATGAGCAGTTCTTC.

This clonotype appeared many times. The chain recombines TRBV28 with TRBJ1-4; D ambiguous. Between the trimmed V and J ends, which lost 3 bases and 6 bases, there was a span of 11 bases. The CDR3 is made up of 14 amino acids. Germline assignment: CDR1 MDHEN and CDR2 SYDVKM. CDR3 nucleotide sequence: TGTGCCAGCAGTTTGGCCCAGACGTATGAAAAACTGTTTTTT. Its translation: CASSLAQTYEKLFF.

The chain has TRBV5-1 and TRBJ1-2; D is unclear. Trimming stripped 4 bases from V and 4 bases from J, with 17 bases between. Germline V gives CDR1 SGHRS, CDR2 YFSETQ. This CDR3 has 15 amino acids. DNA for the CDR3: TGCGCCAGCAGCCAACAGCCTACAGAGGGCTATGGCTACACCTTC. Protein product: CASSQQPTEGYGYTF.

This clonotype was seen repeatedly, ten times or more. The gene calls are TRBV6-1 and TRBJ1-5, with TRBD1 matching over 7 bases. The V and J ends lost 6 bases and 4 bases, in that order; junction bases with no gene match: 9. The CDR3 extends over 15 amino acids. CDR1 is MNHNS and CDR2 is SASEGT in the germline V gene. In DNA form, the CDR3 reads TGTGCCAGCAGCAGAGCTAAGGGGGCAAATCAGCCCCAGCATTTT. Translated, it gives CASSRAKGANQPQHF.

This clonotype was counted many times. The chain carries TRBV27 and TRBJ1-4; possibly TRBD1 for D (6 bases). The V and J ends lost 4 bases and 4 bases respectively, with 19 bases between them. Germline lookup yields CDR1 MNHEY and CDR2 SMNVEV (reference sequence). CDR3 length: 17 residues. CDR3 sequence: CASSSTPLGHFNEKLFF. The CDR3 DNA is TGTGCCAGCAGTTCGACCCCCCTGGGACACTTTAATGAAAAACTGTTTTTT.

V is TRBV28 and J is TRBJ2-2, with unresolved D. This CDR3 is built from 16 residues. The germline V and J ends were trimmed by 2 bases and 5 bases, with 15 bases remaining between them. Germline-derived CDR1 and CDR2 are MDHEN and SYDVKM. The CDR3 nucleotides read TGTGCCAGCAGTTTAGTAGGGATTCTGGGTACCGGGGAGCTGTTTTTT. This sequence encodes CASSLVGILGTGELFF.

This clonotype was seen ten or more times. This rearrangement joins TRBV9 to TRBJ1-6; unclear D gene. Germline V lookup: CDR1 SGDLS, CDR2 YYNGEE. Trimming shortened V by 1 base and J by 11 bases, and 16 bases separated the two germline ends. The CDR3 length is 15 residues. The CDR3 loop reads CASSVRAGSGTPLHF. For the CDR3, the DNA is TGTGCCAGCAGCGTACGGGCAGGCTCGGGGACACCCCTCCACTTT.

This clonotype was detected many times. The chain uses TRBV6-2 or TRBV6-3 and TRBJ2-3, with 9 bases aligning to TRBD2. Germline V gene data show CDR1 as MNHEY and CDR2 as SVGEGT. The CDR3 length is 15 residues. V trimming: 2 bases; J trimming: 7 bases; junction bases outside the gene matches: 7. The CDR3 bases are TGTGCCAGCAGTTACGGTCTAGCGGGGCAGAATACGCAGTATTTT. It translates to CASSYGLAGQNTQYF.

This chain uses TRBV24-1 with TRBJ1-5; D gene ambiguous. V lost 6 bases, J lost 2 bases, and 10 bases lay in between. Per the germline V gene, CDR1 is KGHDR and CDR2 is SFDVKD. The CDR3 spans 14 residues. CDR3 nucleotide sequence: TGTGCCACCAGTACCGGGGAAGGCAATCAGCCCCAGCATTTT. Translating it yields CATSTGEGNQPQHF.

The V and J genes are TRBV20-1 and TRBJ1-1, with 11 bases lining up with TRBD1. Per germline, CDR1 DFQATT and CDR2 SNEGSKA (reference sequence). The CDR3 sequence is 14 residues long. J was trimmed by 3 bases and V by 3 bases; bases with no gene match: 3. CDR3 amino acids: CSASGTGGDTEAFF. CDR3 sequence (DNA): TGCAGTGCTAGCGGGACAGGGGGGGACACTGAAGCTTTCTTT.

The chain links TRBV5-1 to TRBJ1-2; no reliable D call. Germline values: CDR1 SGHRS, CDR2 YFSETQ. This CDR3 is built from 16 residues. Between the trimmed V and J ends, which lost 3 bases and 1 base, there was a span of 16 bases. As DNA, the CDR3 is TGCGCCAGCAGCTGGGATCCGGCGGGAAGTAACTATGGCTACACCTTC. Its protein product is CASSWDPAGSNYGYTF. Full variable domain (rest looked up from reference TRBV5-1 and TRBJ1-2): KAGVTQTPRYLIKTRGQQVTLSCSPISGHRSVSWYQQTPGQGLQFLFEYFSETQRNKGNFPGRFSGRQFSNSRSEMNVSTLELGDSALYLCASSWDPAGSNYGYTFGSGTRLTVV.

This clonotype showed up many times. The CDR3 sequence is CASSLVGGGYEQFF. The CDR3 DNA sequence: TGTGCCAGCAGCTTAGTGGGGGGGGGCTATGAGCAGTTCTTC. The chain has TRBV7-9 and TRBJ2-1, with D perhaps TRBD2 (7 bases). There are 14 residues in the CDR3. Germline CDR1 SEHNR, CDR2 FQNEAQ (reference sequence). V lost 1 base to trimming and J lost 8 bases, with 12 bases between them.

This clonotype was recorded many times. This may be a read error: a much more frequent sequence differs by one nucleotide. The chain has TRBV2 and TRBJ1-1, with D unclear. This CDR3 spans 15 amino acids. The V gene lost 5 bases and the J gene lost 1 base, with 14 bases spanning the gap. The germline gives CDR1 SNHLY, CDR2 FYNNEI. The CDR3 DNA follows: TGTGCCAGCAGTCCGGACCGCCAAGCGAACACTGAAGCTTTCTTT. It is translated as CASSPDRQANTEAFF.

The table lists this clonotype with many counts. The V and J genes are TRBV13 and TRBJ2-1; D may be TRBD2 (6 bases). This CDR3 region has 15 residues. CDR1 and CDR2 from the germline V gene are PRHDT and FYEKMQ (reference sequence). V dropped 5 bases and J dropped 5 bases, with 16 bases sitting between them. CDR3 DNA sequence: TGTGCCAGCAGCCTCTGGACGGCGGGGCACAATGAGCAGTTCTTC. It specifies CASSLWTAGHNEQFF.